One sample yielded the 9 T cell receptor beta chains listed below, sequenced in a study of OX40 agonist ivuxolimab in advanced cancers. Repertoires were generated with immunoSEQ multiplex PCR, while TCRdb's copy carries only in-frame clones and drops some. Here the sample spans tens of thousands of clones, 85% to 90% being singletons. The starting material was CD4+ or CD8+ T cells sorted from blood, obtained in a trial of the OX40 agonist ivuxolimab. The source of these receptors is an adult with an advanced solid tumor such as melanoma, head and neck, liver or kidney cancer.

This clone was picked up one time. This CDR3 is CASSISGTGMHEQYF. CDR3 sequence (DNA): TGTGCCAGTAGTATAAGCGGGACAGGGATGCACGAGCAGTACTTC. The chain couples TRBV19 to TRBJ2-7; the match to TRBD1 covers 9 bases. From germline, CDR1 is LNHDA and CDR2 SQIVND (reference sequence). This CDR3 has 15 residues. The trim removed 2 bases at V and 5 bases at J, leaving 7 bases unmatched.

The chain carries TRBV7-6 and TRBJ2-7, with a weak D call TRBD2 (5 bases). CDR1 and CDR2 (germline): SGHVS, FNYEAQ. V shed 1 base and J shed 1 base, with 8 bases lying between them. The CDR3 runs to 14 residues. The CDR3 nucleotides are TGTGCCAGCAGCTTAGGACCGGGGTCCTACGAGCAGTACTTC. It specifies CASSLGPGSYEQYF.

The chain has TRBV9 and TRBJ1-4; D perhaps matches TRBD1 (5 bases). V was pared by 9 bases and J by 1 base, with 13 bases between. Germline V lookup: CDR1 SGDLS, CDR2 YYNGEE. The CDR3 loop spans 14 amino acids. This CDR3 reads CATPGLETNEKLFF. The CDR3 DNA sequence: TGTGCCACCCCAGGGTTGGAAACTAATGAAAAACTGTTTTTT. Together with reference TRBV9 and TRBJ1-4, the CDR3 gives the full variable domain: DSGVTQTPKHLITATGQRVTLRCSPRSGDLSVYWYQQSLDQGLQFLIQYYNGEERAKGNILERFSAQQFPDLHSELNLSSLELGDSALYFCATPGLETNEKLFFGSGTQLSVL.

The rearrangement joins TRBV30 to TRBJ1-4; D gene ambiguous. Trimming shortened V by 0 bases and J by 0 bases, and 11 bases separated the two germline ends. The germline V gene has CDR1 GTSNPN and CDR2 SVGIG (reference sequence). This CDR3 spans 16 amino acids. The CDR3 reads CAWSVLRYATNEKLFF. The DNA of the CDR3 is TGTGCCTGGAGTGTACTAAGATACGCAACTAATGAAAAACTGTTTTTT.

This sequence joins TRBV11-3 and TRBJ2-1; D gene uncertain. Trimming cost V 2 bases and J 6 bases, with 8 bases left between them. This CDR3 contains 13 residues. Germline V CDR1 and CDR2: SGHNT, YENEEA. The CDR3 bases are TGTGCCAGCAGCTTATTGGAAAGCAATGAGCAGTTCTTC. The encoded protein is CASSLLESNEQFF.

The rearrangement joins TRBV5-6 to TRBJ2-3; D is perhaps TRBD2 (6 bases). Germline assignment: CDR1 SGHDT and CDR2 YYEEEE. V was cut by 4 bases and J by 2 bases, with 14 bases left in between. This CDR3 has 15 residues. The chain's CDR3 is CASSQRRGNTDTQYF. As DNA, the CDR3 is TGTGCCAGCAGCCAAAGGAGGGGAAACACAGATACGCAGTATTTT.

The chain couples TRBV6-6 to TRBJ1-4; possible D gene TRBD1, 5 bases. Trimming pared 8 bases from V and 10 bases from J, leaving 14 bases between. Germline-derived CDR1 and CDR2 are MNHNY and SVGAGI (reference sequence). CDR3 length: 12 residues. The CDR3 here is CASEGPSGKLFF. CDR3 coding DNA: TGTGCCAGCGAGGGGCCCTCTGGAAAACTGTTTTTT.

DNA of the CDR3: TGTGCCAGCTCACCAAGCTTTCCAGGGAATTCGCATAGCAATCAGCCCCAGCATTTT. Translation: CASSPSFPGNSHSNQPQHF. The chain couples TRBV18 to TRBJ1-5; the D gene is possibly TRBD1 (5 bases). This CDR3 has 19 amino acids. V was shortened by 2 bases and J by 0 bases, with 20 bases between the two germline ends. Germline loops: CDR1 KGHSH, CDR2 LQKENI. Supplemented by reference TRBV18 and TRBJ1-5, the full variable domain reads NAGVMQNPRHLVRRRGQEARLRCSPMKGHSHVYWYRQLPEEGLKFMVYLQKENIIDESGMPKERFSAEFPKEGPSILRIQQVVRGDSAAYFCASSPSFPGNSHSNQPQHFGDGTRLSIL.

This clone was found once. V gene TRBV18 combines with J gene TRBJ2-2, with unresolved D. Trimming removed 3 bases at V and 9 bases at J, with 11 bases between. The germline gives CDR1 KGHSH, CDR2 LQKENI. CDR3 length: 13 residues. The CDR3 loop reads CASSPGSLRELFF. The DNA for the CDR3 is TGTGCCAGCTCACCCGGCAGTCTCCGGGAGCTGTTTTTT.